Listed below are T cell receptor beta chains from one sample, sequenced in a study of cytotoxic CD8 clonotypes in ibrutinib-treated CLL. Assay used: immunoSEQ multiplex PCR; TCRdb lists only in-frame clones, some missing. The data hold tens of thousands of clones, with approximately 87% observed a single time. This specimen consisted of PBMCs, obtained after 24 months of ibrutinib treatment. The receptors were gathered from a human donor with chronic lymphocytic leukemia. Each CDR3 is given with its conserved first and last residue. D genes are given only for firm matches. Size values are once, few and many counts, or a class for expanded clones, and some rows have none.

d_gene	abundance	j_gene	v_gene	CDR3aa	CDR3nt
-	-	TRBJ1-1	TRBV2	CASSLTTGRTEAFF	TGTGCCAGCAGTCTTACAACAGGGAGAACTGAAGCTTTCTTT
-	-	TRBJ2-3	TRBV30	CAWSATGTGMDTQYF	TGTGCCTGGAGTGCAACCGGGACTGGCATGGATACGCAGTATTTT
-	-	TRBJ1-4	TRBV2	CASTVINEKLFF	TGTGCCAGCACGGTGATTAATGAAAAACTGTTTTTT
-	-	TRBJ2-7	TRBV18	CASSPPGTSPYSYEQYF	TGTGCCAGCTCACCACCGGGTACTAGCCCTTACTCCTACGAGCAGTACTTC
TRBD1	-	TRBJ2-3	TRBV15	CATSRPGQGTDTQYF	TGTGCCACCAGCAGACCGGGACAGGGCACAGATACGCAGTATTTT
-	-	TRBJ2-2	TRBV28	CATKGGGNTGELFF	TGTGCCACCAAAGGCGGCGGGAACACCGGGGAGCTGTTTTTT
-	-	TRBJ2-2	TRBV7-2	CASSPSGARGELFF	TGTGCCAGCAGCCCCAGTGGGGCGCGCGGGGAGCTGTTTTTT
-	once	TRBJ2-5	TRBV30	CAWSVKETQYF	TGTGCCTGGAGTGTAAAGGAGACCCAGTACTTC
-	-	TRBJ2-3	TRBV4-1	CASSQGPGLYTQYF	TGCGCCAGCAGCCAAGGCCCGGGACTTTATACGCAGTATTTT
TRBD1	-	TRBJ2-2	TRBV10-3	CAISESQGAGELFF	TGTGCCATCAGTGAGTCGCAGGGGGCCGGGGAGCTGTTTTTT
TRBD2	-	TRBJ2-7	TRBV7-2	CASSLRRVGAGGLYEQYF	TGTGCCAGCAGCCTACGCAGGGTAGGAGCGGGAGGACTTTACGAGCAGTACTTC
-	-	TRBJ2-2	TRBV28	CASRQNTGELFF	TGTGCCAGCAGACAGAACACCGGGGAGCTGTTTTTT
-	-	TRBJ2-1	TRBV4-2	CASSQDWDIDNEQFF	TGTGCCAGCAGCCAAGATTGGGACATCGACAATGAGCAGTTCTTC
TRBD1	-	TRBJ1-1	TRBV6-4	CASRPGQGGTNTEAFF	TGTGCCAGCAGACCGGGACAGGGGGGAACCAACACTGAAGCTTTCTTT
TRBD1	few	TRBJ2-7	TRBV4-1	CASSHFAPGQGDEQYF	TGCGCCAGCAGCCATTTCGCACCGGGACAGGGGGACGAGCAGTACTTC
-	-	TRBJ1-5	TRBV5-1	CASSLAGGNQPQHF	TGCGCCAGCAGCTTGGCCGGGGGAAATCAGCCCCAGCATTTT
TRBD1	-	TRBJ1-6	TRBV28	CASSLTGGNSPLHF	TGTGCCAGCAGTTTGACAGGGGGCAATTCACCCCTCCACTTT
-	-	TRBJ1-3	TRBV7-9	CASSLRDVGSGNTIYF	TGTGCCAGCAGCCTCCGGGACGTAGGCTCTGGAAACACCATATATTTT
-	-	TRBJ2-7	TRBV18	CASSPGGEQYF	TGTGCCAGCTCACCAGGGGGCGAGCAGTACTTC
-	-	TRBJ2-5	TRBV7-9	CASSLIAGTETQYF	TGTGCCAGCAGCTTAATTGCGGGAACGGAGACCCAGTACTTC
-	-	TRBJ1-5	TRBV6-1	CASEGGLSNQPQHF	TGTGCCAGCGAGGGGGGGTTGAGCAATCAGCCCCAGCATTTT
TRBD1	few	TRBJ1-2	TRBV2	CASLQGGDYGYTF	TGTGCCAGCTTACAAGGGGGCGACTATGGCTACACCTTC
TRBD1	few	TRBJ1-1	TRBV9	CASSVAQGAENTEAFF	TGTGCCAGCAGCGTAGCACAGGGGGCAGAGAACACTGAAGCTTTCTTT
-	-	TRBJ2-3	TRBV6-1	CASSSAVSSSDTQYF	TGTGCCAGCAGTTCGGCAGTGAGTTCTTCCGATACGCAGTATTTT
-	-	TRBJ2-7	TRBV7-8	CASSLAGLDVASGQGEQYF	TGTGCCAGCAGCTTAGCGGGTTTGGACGTGGCCAGCGGGCAGGGCGAGCAGTACTTC
-	-	TRBJ2-7	TRBV14	CASSQSGTGSYEQYF	TGTGCCAGCAGCCAATCCGGGACGGGCTCCTACGAGCAGTACTTC
TRBD1	-	TRBJ2-1	TRBV2	CASSETGGAYNEQFF	TGTGCCAGCAGTGAGACAGGGGGCGCCTACAATGAGCAGTTCTTC
TRBD1	-	TRBJ1-1	TRBV4-3	CASSLLRDSEAFF	TGCGCCAGCAGCCTCCTCCGGGACAGTGAAGCTTTCTTT
-	-	TRBJ1-1	TRBV28	CASHVPGELDAFF	TGTGCCAGCCATGTCCCAGGGGAATTAGATGCTTTCTTT
TRBD1	-	TRBJ1-4	TRBV6-6	CASRGDRGIREKLFF	TGTGCCAGCAGGGGAGACAGGGGAATAAGGGAAAAACTGTTTTTT
-	-	TRBJ1-4	TRBV30	CAWNPTGTNEKLFF	TGTGCCTGGAACCCCACAGGTACCAATGAAAAACTGTTTTTT
-	-	TRBJ1-5	TRBV5-1	CASSPGEPNQPQHF	TGCGCCAGCAGCCCAGGGGAACCTAATCAGCCCCAGCATTTT
-	-	TRBJ1-2	TRBV19	CATKTNYGYTF	TGTGCCACCAAGACTAACTATGGCTACACCTTC
-	-	TRBJ2-7	TRBV5-1	CASSFDKYEQYF	TGCGCCAGCAGCTTTGACAAATACGAGCAGTACTTC
-	-	TRBJ1-6	TRBV2	CATSRDYNSPLHF	TGTGCCACAAGCAGGGACTATAATTCACCCCTCCACTTT
-	-	TRBJ1-3	TRBV7-2	CASSFRNRVGNTIYF	TGTGCCAGCAGCTTCAGAAACAGGGTTGGAAACACCATATATTTT
TRBD2	few	TRBJ2-1	TRBV5-1	CASSLEGLARGEQFF	TGCGCCAGCAGCTTGGAGGGACTAGCGAGGGGTGAGCAGTTCTTC
-	-	TRBJ2-7	TRBV30	CAWSVVIGLGSYEQYF	TGTGCCTGGAGTGTAGTTATAGGGTTGGGCTCCTACGAGCAGTACTTC
TRBD1	-	TRBJ1-4	TRBV30	CAWRSGQGSEKLFF	TGTGCCTGGAGGTCGGGACAGGGGAGTGAAAAACTGTTTTTT
TRBD1	-	TRBJ2-3	TRBV27	CASNYRGYTDTQYF	TGTGCCAGCAACTACAGGGGGTACACAGATACGCAGTATTTT
-	once	TRBJ2-1	TRBV19	CASRGAGGNEQFF	TGTGCCTCGAGGGGGGCAGGGGGTAATGAGCAGTTCTTC
TRBD1	few	TRBJ1-2	TRBV7-9	CASSVGQNYGYTF	TGTGCCAGCAGCGTGGGACAGAACTATGGCTACACCTTC
-	-	TRBJ1-5	TRBV28	CASIVKNLRQPQHF	TGTGCCAGCATTGTTAAAAACTTGAGGCAGCCCCAGCATTTT
-	-	TRBJ2-1	TRBV9	CASSVGTAGSFEQFF	TGTGCCAGCAGCGTAGGGACAGCGGGATCATTTGAGCAGTTCTTC
TRBD2	-	TRBJ2-1	TRBV19	CASRPHIAGGEQFF	TGTGCCAGTAGGCCGCACATAGCGGGCGGGGAGCAGTTCTTC
-	once	TRBJ1-1	TRBV5-5	CASSQTGSEAFF	TGTGCCAGCAGCCAAACAGGGTCTGAAGCTTTCTTT
TRBD2	-	TRBJ2-3	TRBV2	CASSGTSGSRTDTQYF	TGTGCCAGCAGCGGGACTAGCGGGAGTCGCACAGATACGCAGTATTTT
TRBD1	-	TRBJ2-7	TRBV6-5	CASSPSHRGPYEQYF	TGTGCCAGCAGTCCAAGTCACAGGGGCCCCTACGAGCAGTACTTC
-	once	TRBJ2-3	TRBV5-1	CASSFAGPTDTQYF	TGCGCCAGCAGCTTTGCCGGACCCACAGATACGCAGTATTTT
TRBD1	-	TRBJ2-2	TRBV14	CASSPRTGTGELFF	TGTGCCAGCAGCCCTAGGACAGGCACCGGGGAGCTGTTTTTT
-	-	TRBJ1-2	TRBV5-1	CASSPDALDYGYTF	TGCGCCAGCAGCCCGGACGCCCTAGACTATGGCTACACCTTC
TRBD1	once	TRBJ2-2	TRBV7-9	CASSPGGWNTGELFF	TGTGCCAGCAGCCCAGGGGGATGGAACACCGGGGAGCTGTTTTTT
TRBD2	-	TRBJ2-3	TRBV30	CAWSQRLAGKTDTQYF	TGTGCCTGGAGCCAGAGACTAGCGGGAAAGACAGATACGCAGTATTTT
-	-	TRBJ2-2	TRBV7-6	CASSLGGSGTGELFF	TGTGCCAGCAGCTTAGGGGGGTCAGGAACCGGGGAGCTGTTTTTT
-	-	TRBJ2-7	TRBV5-4	CASSKAGGQGAGYEQYF	TGTGCCAGCAGCAAGGCGGGGGGCCAGGGGGCTGGGTACGAGCAGTACTTC
-	-	TRBJ2-3	TRBV7-3	CASSPTGSTDTQYF	TGTGCCAGCAGCCCCACGGGTAGCACAGATACGCAGTATTTT
-	-	TRBJ2-3	TRBV4-1	CASSQEEGRQIDTQYF	TGCGCCAGCAGCCAAGAAGAAGGCAGACAGATAGATACGCAGTATTTT